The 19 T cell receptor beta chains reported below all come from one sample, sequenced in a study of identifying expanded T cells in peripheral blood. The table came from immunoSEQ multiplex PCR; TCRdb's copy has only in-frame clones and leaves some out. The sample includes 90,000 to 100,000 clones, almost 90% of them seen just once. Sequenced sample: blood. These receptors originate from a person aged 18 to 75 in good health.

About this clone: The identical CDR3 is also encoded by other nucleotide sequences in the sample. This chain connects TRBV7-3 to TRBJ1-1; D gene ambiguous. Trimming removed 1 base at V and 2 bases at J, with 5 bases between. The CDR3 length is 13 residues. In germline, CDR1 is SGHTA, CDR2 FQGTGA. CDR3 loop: CASSLSGNTEAFF. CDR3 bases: TGTGCCAGCAGCTTAAGCGGCAACACTGAAGCTTTCTTT.

CDR3 DNA sequence: TGTGCCAGCAGTTTAATCTTAGGAGGGGACACTGAAGCTTTCTTT. Translation: CASSLILGGDTEAFF. J is TRBJ1-1 and V is TRBV28, with D perhaps matching TRBD1 (5 bases). This CDR3 comprises 15 residues. Trimming took 2 bases from V and 3 from J, leaving 13 bases between them. Per the germline V gene, CDR1 is MDHEN and CDR2 is SYDVKM.

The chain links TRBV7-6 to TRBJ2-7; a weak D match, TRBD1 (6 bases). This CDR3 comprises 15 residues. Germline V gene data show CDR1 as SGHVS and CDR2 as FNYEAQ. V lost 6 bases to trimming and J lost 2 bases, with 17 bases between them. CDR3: CASRPDPGHPYEQYF. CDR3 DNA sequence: TGTGCCAGCAGACCCGACCCGGGACACCCCTACGAGCAGTACTTC.

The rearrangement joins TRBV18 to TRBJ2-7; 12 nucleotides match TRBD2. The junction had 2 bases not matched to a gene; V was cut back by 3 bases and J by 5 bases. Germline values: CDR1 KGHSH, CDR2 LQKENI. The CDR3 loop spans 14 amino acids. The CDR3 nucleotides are TGTGCCAGCTCACCGGGACTAGCGGGTCACGAGCAGTACTTC. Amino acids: CASSPGLAGHEQYF.

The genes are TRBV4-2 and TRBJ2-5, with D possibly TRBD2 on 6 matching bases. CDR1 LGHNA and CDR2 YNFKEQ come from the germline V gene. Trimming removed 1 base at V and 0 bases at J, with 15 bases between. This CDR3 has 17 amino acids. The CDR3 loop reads CASSQAVRGKYQETQYF. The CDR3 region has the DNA TGTGCCAGCAGCCAAGCGGTCCGGGGGAAGTACCAAGAGACCCAGTACTTC.

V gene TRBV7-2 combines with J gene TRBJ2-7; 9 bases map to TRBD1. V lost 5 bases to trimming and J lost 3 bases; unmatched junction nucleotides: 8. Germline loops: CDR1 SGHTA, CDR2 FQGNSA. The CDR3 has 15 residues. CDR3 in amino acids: CASSRPRDRVYEQYF. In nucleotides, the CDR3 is TGTGCCAGCAGCCGCCCCCGGGACAGGGTCTACGAGCAGTACTTC.

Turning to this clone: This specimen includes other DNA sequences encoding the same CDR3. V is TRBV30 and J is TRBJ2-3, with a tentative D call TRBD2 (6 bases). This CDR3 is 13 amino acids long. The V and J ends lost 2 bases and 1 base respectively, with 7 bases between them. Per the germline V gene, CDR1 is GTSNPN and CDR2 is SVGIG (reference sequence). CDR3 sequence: CAWSTGGTDTQYF. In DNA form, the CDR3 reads TGTGCCTGGAGTACGGGAGGCACAGATACGCAGTATTTT. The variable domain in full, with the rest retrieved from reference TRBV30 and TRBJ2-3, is SQTIHQWPATLVQPVGSPLSLECTVEGTSNPNLYWYRQAAGRGLQLLFYSVGIGQISSEVPQNLSASRPQDRQFILSSKKLLLSDSGFYLCAWSTGGTDTQYFGPGTRLTVL.

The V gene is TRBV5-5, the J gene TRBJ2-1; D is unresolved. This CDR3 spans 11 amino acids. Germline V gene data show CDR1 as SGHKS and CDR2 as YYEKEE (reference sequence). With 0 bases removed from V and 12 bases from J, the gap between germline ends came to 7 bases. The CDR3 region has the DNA TGTGCCAGCAGCTTGGACTGGGGGCAGTTCTTC. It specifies CASSLDWGQFF.

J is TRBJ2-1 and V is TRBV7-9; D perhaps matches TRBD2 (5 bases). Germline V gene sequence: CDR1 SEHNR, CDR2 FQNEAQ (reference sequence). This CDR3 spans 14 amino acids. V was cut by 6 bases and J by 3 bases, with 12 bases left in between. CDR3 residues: CASRQLGNYNEQFF. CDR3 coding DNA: TGTGCCAGCAGGCAACTAGGAAACTACAATGAGCAGTTCTTC. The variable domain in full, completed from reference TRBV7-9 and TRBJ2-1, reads DTGVSQNPRHKITKRGQNVTFRCDPISEHNRLYWYRQTLGQGPEFLTYFQNEAQLEKSRLLSDRFSAERPKGSFSTLEIQRTEQGDSAMYLCASRQLGNYNEQFFGPGTRLTVL.

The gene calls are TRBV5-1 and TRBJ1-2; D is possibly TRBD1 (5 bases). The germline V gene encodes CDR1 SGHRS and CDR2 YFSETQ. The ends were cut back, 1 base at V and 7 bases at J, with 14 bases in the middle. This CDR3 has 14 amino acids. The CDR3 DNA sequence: TGCGCCAGCAGCTTGCCCCCGGGGACGGCTGGCTACACCTTC. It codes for CASSLPPGTAGYTF.

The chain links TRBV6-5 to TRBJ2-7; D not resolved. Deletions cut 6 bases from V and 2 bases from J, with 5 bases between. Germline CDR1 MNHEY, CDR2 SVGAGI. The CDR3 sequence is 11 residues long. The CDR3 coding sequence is TGTGCCAGCAGGGCGGCCTACGAGCAGTACTTC. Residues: CASRAAYEQYF.

CDR3 sequence: CASSSGRRSYEQYF. The CDR3 bases are TGCGCCAGCAGCTCGGGACGCCGCTCCTACGAGCAGTACTTC. The gene calls are TRBV5-1 and TRBJ2-7; D is possibly TRBD1 or TRBD2 (5 bases each). Trimming pared 3 bases from V and 0 bases from J, leaving 10 bases between. The CDR3 runs 14 residues. Germline values: CDR1 SGHRS, CDR2 YFSETQ.

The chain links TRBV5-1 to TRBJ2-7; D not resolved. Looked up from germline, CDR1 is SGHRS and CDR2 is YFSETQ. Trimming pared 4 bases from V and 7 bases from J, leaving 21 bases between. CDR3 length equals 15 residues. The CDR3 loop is CASSATSRSLGEQYF. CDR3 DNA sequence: TGCGCCAGCAGCGCGACCAGTCGGTCGCTGGGGGAGCAGTACTTC.

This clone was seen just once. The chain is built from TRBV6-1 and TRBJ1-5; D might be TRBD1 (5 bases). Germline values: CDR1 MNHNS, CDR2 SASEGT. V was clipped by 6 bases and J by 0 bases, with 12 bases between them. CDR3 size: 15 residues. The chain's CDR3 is CASRSGHPSNQPQHF. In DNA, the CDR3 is TGTGCCAGCAGATCTGGACACCCTAGCAATCAGCCCCAGCATTTT.

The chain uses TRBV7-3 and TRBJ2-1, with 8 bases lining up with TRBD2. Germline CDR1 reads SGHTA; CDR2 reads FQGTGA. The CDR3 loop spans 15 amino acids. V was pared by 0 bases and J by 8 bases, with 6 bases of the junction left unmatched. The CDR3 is CASSLTAGAGDEQFF. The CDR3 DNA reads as TGTGCCAGCAGCTTAACAGCGGGGGCCGGGGATGAGCAGTTCTTC.

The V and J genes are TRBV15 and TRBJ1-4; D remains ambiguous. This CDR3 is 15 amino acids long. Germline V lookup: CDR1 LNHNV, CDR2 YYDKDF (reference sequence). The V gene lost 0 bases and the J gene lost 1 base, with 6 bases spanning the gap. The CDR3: CATSREGLTNEKLFF. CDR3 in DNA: TGTGCCACCAGCAGAGAAGGGCTAACTAATGAAAAACTGTTTTTT.

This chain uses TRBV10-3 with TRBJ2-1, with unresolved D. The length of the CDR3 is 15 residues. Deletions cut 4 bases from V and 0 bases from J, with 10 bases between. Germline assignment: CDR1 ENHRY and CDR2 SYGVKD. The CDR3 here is CAISARPSSYNEQFF. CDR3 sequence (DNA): TGTGCCATCAGTGCGCGGCCGAGCTCCTACAATGAGCAGTTCTTC.

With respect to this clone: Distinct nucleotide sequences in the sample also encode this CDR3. The CDR3 reads CASSQDSYEQYF. DNA for the CDR3: TGCGCCAGCAGCCAAGACTCCTACGAGCAGTACTTC. V and J are TRBV4-1 and TRBJ2-7; D gene unclear. The CDR3 extends over 12 amino acids. From germline, CDR1 is MGHRA and CDR2 YSYEKL. Trimming took 0 bases from V and 0 from J, leaving 0 bases between them.

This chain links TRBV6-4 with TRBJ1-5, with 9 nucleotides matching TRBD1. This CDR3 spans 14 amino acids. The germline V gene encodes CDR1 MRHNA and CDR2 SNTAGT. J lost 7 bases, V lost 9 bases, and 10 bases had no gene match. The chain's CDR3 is CASPTPGQGQPQHF. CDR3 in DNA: TGTGCCAGTCCAACCCCGGGACAGGGCCAGCCCCAGCATTTT.